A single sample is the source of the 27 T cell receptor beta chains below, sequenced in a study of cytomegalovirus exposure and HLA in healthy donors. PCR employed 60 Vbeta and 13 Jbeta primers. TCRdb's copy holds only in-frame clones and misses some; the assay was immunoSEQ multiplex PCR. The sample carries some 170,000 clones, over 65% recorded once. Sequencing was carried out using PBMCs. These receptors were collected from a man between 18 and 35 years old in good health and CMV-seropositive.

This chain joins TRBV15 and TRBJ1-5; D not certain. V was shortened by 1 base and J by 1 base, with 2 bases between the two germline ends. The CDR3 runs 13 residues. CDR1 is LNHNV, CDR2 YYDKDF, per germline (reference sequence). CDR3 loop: CATSRVSNQPQHF. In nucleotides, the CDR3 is TGTGCCACCAGCAGAGTAAGCAATCAGCCCCAGCATTTT.

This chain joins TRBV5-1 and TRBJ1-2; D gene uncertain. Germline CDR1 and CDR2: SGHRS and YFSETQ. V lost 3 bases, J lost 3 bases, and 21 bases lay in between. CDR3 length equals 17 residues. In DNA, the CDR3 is TGCGCCAGCAGCTGGACCACATTTAGGGTTAGCGACTATGGCTACACCTTC. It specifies CASSWTTFRVSDYGYTF. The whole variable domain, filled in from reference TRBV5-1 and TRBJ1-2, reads KAGVTQTPRYLIKTRGQQVTLSCSPISGHRSVSWYQQTPGQGLQFLFEYFSETQRNKGNFPGRFSGRQFSNSRSEMNVSTLELGDSALYLCASSWTTFRVSDYGYTFGSGTRLTVV.

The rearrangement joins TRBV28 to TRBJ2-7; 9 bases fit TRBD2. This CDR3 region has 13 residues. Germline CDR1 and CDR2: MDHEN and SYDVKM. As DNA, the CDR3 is TGTGCTTCGGCTAGCGGGACCTCCTACGAGCAGTACGTC. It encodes CASASGTSYEQYV.

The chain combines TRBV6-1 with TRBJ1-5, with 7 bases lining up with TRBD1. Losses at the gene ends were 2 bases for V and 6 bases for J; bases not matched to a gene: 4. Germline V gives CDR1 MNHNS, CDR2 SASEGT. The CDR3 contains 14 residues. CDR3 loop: CASSEKGGSQPQHF. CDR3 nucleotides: TGTGCCAGCAGTGAAAAAGGGGGCAGTCAGCCCCAGCATTTT.

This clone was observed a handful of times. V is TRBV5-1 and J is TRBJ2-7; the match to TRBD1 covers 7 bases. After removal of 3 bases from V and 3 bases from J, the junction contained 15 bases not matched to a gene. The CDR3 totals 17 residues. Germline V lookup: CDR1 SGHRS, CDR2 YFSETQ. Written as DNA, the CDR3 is TGCGCCAGCAGCTCGGTCGTTATCCCGGGACAGTACTACGAGCAGTACGTC. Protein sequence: CASSSVVIPGQYYEQYV.

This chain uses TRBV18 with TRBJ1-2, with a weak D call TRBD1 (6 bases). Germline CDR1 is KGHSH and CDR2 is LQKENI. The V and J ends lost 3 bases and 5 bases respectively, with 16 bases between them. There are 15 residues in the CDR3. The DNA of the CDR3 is TGTGCCAGCTCACCGGAACAGGGCCCGGAGTATGGCTACACCTTC. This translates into CASSPEQGPEYGYTF.

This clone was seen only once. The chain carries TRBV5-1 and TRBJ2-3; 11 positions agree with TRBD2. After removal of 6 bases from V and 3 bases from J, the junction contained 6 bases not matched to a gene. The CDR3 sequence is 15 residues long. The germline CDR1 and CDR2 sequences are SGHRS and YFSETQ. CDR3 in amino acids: CASTLGTSGTDTQYF. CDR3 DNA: TGCGCCAGCACCCTCGGGACTAGCGGTACAGATACGCAGTATTTT.

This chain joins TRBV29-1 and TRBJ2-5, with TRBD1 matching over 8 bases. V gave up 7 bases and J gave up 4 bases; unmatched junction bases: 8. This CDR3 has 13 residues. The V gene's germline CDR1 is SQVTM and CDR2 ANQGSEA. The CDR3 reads CSGDSTGGETQYF. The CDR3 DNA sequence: TGCAGCGGAGACTCCACAGGGGGAGAGACCCAGTACTTC.

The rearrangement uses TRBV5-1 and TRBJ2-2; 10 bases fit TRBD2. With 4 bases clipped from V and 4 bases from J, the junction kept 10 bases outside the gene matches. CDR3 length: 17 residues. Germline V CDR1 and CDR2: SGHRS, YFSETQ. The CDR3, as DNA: TGCGCCAGCAGCCTGAGGCAGCGGGAGGGCGGCACCGGGGAGCTGTTTTTT. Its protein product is CASSLRQREGGTGELFF.

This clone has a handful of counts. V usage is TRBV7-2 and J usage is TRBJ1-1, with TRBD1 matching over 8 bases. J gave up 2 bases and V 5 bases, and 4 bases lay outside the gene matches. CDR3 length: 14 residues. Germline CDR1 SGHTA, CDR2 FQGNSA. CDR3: CASSVDRGNTEAFF. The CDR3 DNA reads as TGTGCCAGCAGCGTAGACAGGGGAAACACTGAAGCTTTCTTT.

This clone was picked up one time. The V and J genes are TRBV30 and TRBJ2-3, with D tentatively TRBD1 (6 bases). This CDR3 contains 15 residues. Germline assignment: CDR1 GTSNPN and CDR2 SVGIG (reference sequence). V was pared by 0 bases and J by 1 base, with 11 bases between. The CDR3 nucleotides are TGTGCCTGGAGTGTGAGGGGGAGTGGCACAGATACGCAGTATTTT. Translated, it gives CAWSVRGSGTDTQYF.

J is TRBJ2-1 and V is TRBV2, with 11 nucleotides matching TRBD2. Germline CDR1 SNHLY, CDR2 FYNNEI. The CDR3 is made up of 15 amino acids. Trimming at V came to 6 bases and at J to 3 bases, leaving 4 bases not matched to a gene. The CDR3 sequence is CASRRLAGYYNEQFF. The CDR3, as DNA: TGTGCCAGCAGACGACTAGCGGGGTACTACAATGAGCAGTTCTTC. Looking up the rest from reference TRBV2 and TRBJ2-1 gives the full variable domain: EPEVTQTPSHQVTQMGQEVILRCVPISNHLYFYWYRQILGQKVEFLVSFYNNEISEKSEIFDDQFSVERPDGSNFTLKIRSTKLEDSAMYFCASRRLAGYYNEQFFGPGTRLTVL.

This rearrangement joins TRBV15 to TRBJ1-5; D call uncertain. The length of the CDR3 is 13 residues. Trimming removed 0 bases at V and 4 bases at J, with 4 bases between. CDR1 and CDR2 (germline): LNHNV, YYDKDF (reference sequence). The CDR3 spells CATSRDRNQPQHF. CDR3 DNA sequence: TGTGCCACCAGCAGAGACAGGAATCAGCCCCAGCATTTT.

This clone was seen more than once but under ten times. The CDR3 spells CASSARTANTGELFF. CDR3 in DNA: TGTGCCAGCAGCGCCCGGACAGCGAACACCGGGGAGCTGTTTTTT. The chain couples TRBV13 to TRBJ2-2; perhaps TRBD1 as D (6 bases). The CDR3 loop spans 15 amino acids. V shed 5 bases and J shed 0 bases, with 10 bases lying between them. Looked up from germline, CDR1 is PRHDT and CDR2 is FYEKMQ (reference sequence).

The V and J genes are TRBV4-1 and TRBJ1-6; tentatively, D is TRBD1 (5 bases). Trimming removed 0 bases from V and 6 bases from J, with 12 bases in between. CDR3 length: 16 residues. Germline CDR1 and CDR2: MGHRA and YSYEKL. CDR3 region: CASSQEGAAVNSPLHF. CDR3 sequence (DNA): TGCGCCAGCAGCCAAGAAGGGGCGGCAGTTAATTCACCCCTCCACTTT.

For the CDR3, the DNA is TGTGCCAGCAGCGTAGACTCAGGGGTGGCCACTGAAGCTTTCTTT. The encoded protein is CASSVDSGVATEAFF. The J gene is TRBJ1-1, the V gene TRBV9; D might be TRBD1 (6 bases). The CDR3 runs 15 residues. In germline, CDR1 is SGDLS, CDR2 YYNGEE. V lost 0 bases and J lost 4, with 13 bases in between.

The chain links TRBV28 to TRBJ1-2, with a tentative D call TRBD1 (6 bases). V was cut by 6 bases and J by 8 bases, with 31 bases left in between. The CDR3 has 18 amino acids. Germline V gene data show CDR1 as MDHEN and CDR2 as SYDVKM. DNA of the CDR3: TGTGCCAGCAGCCTCCCCGGGGGGGCCAGGGGCGCCTCAGGCGGCTACACCTTC. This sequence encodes CASSLPGGARGASGGYTF.

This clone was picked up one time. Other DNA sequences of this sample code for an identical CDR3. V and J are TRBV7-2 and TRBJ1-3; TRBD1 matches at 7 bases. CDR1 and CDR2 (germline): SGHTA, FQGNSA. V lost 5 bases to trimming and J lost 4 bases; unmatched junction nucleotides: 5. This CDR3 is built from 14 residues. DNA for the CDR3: TGTGCCAGCAGCCCACAGACAGGGGGAAACACCATATATTTT. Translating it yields CASSPQTGGNTIYF. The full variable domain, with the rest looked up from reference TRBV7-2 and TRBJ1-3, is GAGVSQSPSNKVTEKGKDVELRCDPISGHTALYWYRQSLGQGLEFLIYFQGNSAPDKSGLPSDRFSAERTGGSVSTLTIQRTQQEDSAVYLCASSPQTGGNTIYFGEGSWLTVV.

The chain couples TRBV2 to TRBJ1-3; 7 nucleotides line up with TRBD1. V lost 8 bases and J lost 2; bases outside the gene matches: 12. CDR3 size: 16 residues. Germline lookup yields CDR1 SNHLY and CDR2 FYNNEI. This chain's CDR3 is CASSLDRTSAGNTIYF. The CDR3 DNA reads TGTGCCAGCTCCCTGGACAGGACTTCCGCTGGAAACACCATATATTTT.

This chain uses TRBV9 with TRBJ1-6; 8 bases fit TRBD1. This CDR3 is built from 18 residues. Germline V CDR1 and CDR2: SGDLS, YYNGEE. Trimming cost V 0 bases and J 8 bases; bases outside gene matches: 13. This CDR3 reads CASSVESDRVKPYSPLHF. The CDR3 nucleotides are TGTGCCAGCAGCGTAGAGTCGGACAGGGTTAAGCCCTATTCACCCCTCCACTTT.

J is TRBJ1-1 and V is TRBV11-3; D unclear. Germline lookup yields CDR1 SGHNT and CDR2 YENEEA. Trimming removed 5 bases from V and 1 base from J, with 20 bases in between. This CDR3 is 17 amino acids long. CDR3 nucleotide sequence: TGTGCCAGCAGCCCACCAATATGGGAGGGCCCGAACACTGAAGCTTTCTTT. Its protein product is CASSPPIWEGPNTEAFF.

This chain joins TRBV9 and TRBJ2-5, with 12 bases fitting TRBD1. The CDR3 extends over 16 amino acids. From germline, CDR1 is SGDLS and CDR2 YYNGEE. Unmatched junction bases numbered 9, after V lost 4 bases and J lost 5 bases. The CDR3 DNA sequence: TGTGCCAGCAGCTGGGGGGGACAGGGGGCCCGGGAGACCCAGTACTTC. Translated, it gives CASSWGGQGARETQYF.

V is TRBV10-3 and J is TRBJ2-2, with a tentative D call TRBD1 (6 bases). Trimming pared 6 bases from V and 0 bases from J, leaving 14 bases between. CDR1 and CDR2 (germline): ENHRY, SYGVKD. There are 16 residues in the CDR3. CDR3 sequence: CAISPLGGTNTGELFF. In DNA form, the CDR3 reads TGTGCCATCAGCCCCCTAGGGGGAACGAACACCGGGGAGCTGTTTTTT.

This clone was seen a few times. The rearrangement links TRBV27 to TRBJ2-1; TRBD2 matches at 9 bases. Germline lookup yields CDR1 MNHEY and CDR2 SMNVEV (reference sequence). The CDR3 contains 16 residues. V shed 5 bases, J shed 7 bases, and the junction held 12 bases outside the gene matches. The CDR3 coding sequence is TGTGCCAGCAGTCGGGACCTAGCGGGATTAGGGAATGAGCAGTTCTTC. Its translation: CASSRDLAGLGNEQFF.

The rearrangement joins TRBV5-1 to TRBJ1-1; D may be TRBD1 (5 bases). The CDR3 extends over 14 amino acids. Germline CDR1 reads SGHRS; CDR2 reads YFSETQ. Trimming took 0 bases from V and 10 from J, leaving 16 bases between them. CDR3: CASSLGSGMTAAFF. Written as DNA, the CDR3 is TGCGCCAGCAGCTTGGGGTCTGGAATGACAGCAGCTTTCTTT.

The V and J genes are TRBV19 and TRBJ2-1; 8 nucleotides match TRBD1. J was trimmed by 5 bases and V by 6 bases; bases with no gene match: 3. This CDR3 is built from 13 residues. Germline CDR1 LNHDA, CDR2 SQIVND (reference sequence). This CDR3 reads CASREDRDNEQFF. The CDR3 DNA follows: TGTGCCAGTAGGGAGGACAGGGACAATGAGCAGTTCTTC.

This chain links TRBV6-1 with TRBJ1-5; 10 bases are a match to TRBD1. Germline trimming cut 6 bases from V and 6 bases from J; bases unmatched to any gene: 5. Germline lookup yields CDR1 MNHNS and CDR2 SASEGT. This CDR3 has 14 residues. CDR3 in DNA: TGTGCCAGCAGCGCGGGGACAGGGGTTCAGCCCCAGCATTTT. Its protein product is CASSAGTGVQPQHF.